This T cell receptor (beta chain) is drawn from a study of T cell responses to AZD1222 COVID-19 vaccine (dated by TCRdb to about 2021). For the study in its entirety: AZD1222 recipients given second doses at about 4 weeks or at about 12 weeks were pooled, since spike-specific TCR depth and breadth were not found to differ between the two schedules. A total of just over 230 trial participants underwent TCR sequencing, of whom approximately 200 had received two doses of AZD1222 and about 26 had received two doses of the MenACWY control vaccine. Trial participants were enrolled by age into 18-55, 56-69 and 70-plus year subgroups, with roughly 160, 29 and 62 TCR-sequenced participants respectively. Overall results and qualifications from the work: Participants were mostly white British, with more females than males. The authors suggested clonal diversity may have been underestimated. Vaccine-associated CD4 TCRs spanned the whole spike protein, with dominant responses in regions 160-218 and 743-854. Spike-specific TCR breadth and depth rose significantly after two AZD1222 doses compared with day 0 and with MenACWY recipients. Because no day 14 peak-response samples were available, repertoires were characterized only after the peak T cell response. Reportedly, close to half of the unique spike-specific TCRs recognized epitopes lying outside the regions that are mutated in the B.1.351 and B.1.1.7 variants. In the small 56-69-year group, the increase in depth fell short of significance, most likely because of low power. Only five or six AZD1222 recipients were SARS-CoV-2 seropositive at baseline, limiting conclusions about previously exposed vaccinees.

The CDR3 regions of human TCRbeta chains were analyzed by immunosequencing. The published analysis was carried out like this. Repertoire TCRs were checked for matches against a reference library of SARS-CoV-2-specific TCRs that had been generated using the MIRA antigen-specificity platform. Breadth was defined as the fraction of unique TCRs that were SARS-CoV-2-associated, and depth was defined as the fraction of total T cells that were SARS-CoV-2-associated. Using the MIRA data, each spike-specific TCR was mapped to the spike region that the TCR reacts to and placed in a CD4 or CD8 class. Log10-transformed breadth and depth values were compared by one-way ANOVA with Sidak's multiple comparisons tests. Drawn from immuneACCESS, this table holds only the in-frame rearrangements with V and J called that TCRdb kept. Clones are partly lost; checked studies trace under half to an unresolved V gene and leave the rest unexplained. The V and J calls and clone size come from that table; D and trimming were worked out from the DNA. The sample data list approximately 100,000 clones, and about nine tenths of these were observed just once. Jointly, the top ten make up roughly 4.7% of the sample.

In light of the paper, this sample's time point label describes: baseline before first vaccination. Vaccinee samples came from UK trials COV001 and COV002, including a single-blind randomized controlled phase 2/3 trial of AZD1222 (ChAdOx1 nCoV-19) in healthy adults. For TCRbeta chain sequencing, PBMC samples from trial participants were taken at day 0 and at day 28 after the second dose. About this clone: This receptor's antigen is unknown. Base qualities are not at hand, and no much larger clone is one base apart.

Sample: peripheral blood, taken on day 0 of AZD1222 vaccination. The source of this sequence is an adult in good health.

CDR3 reads: CASSPGTGGTTEAFF. DNA sequence: TGTGCCAGCTCACCCGGGACAGGGGGAACCACTGAAGCTTTCTTT. The chain uses TRBV18 and TRBJ1-1; 11 nucleotides in the junction match TRBD1. Measured from the cysteine to the phenylalanine, the CDR3 is 15 residues long. CDR3 DNA only is kept here, 45 bases in frame from base 1. CDR1 KGHSH and CDR2 LQKENI are derived from the germline V gene. V is pruned by 3 bases and J by 4 bases, leaving 4 bases of the junction without a gene match.